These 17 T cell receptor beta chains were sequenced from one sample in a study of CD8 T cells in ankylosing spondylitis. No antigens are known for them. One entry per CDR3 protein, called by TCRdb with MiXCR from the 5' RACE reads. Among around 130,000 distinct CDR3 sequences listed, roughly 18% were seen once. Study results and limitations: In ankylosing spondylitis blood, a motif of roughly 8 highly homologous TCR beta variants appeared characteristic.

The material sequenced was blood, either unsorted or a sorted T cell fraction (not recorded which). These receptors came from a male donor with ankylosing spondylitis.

The CDR3 sequence is CASSELLGSPLHF. The CDR3 nucleotides are TGTGCCAGCAGTGAATTACTGGGTTCACCCCTCCACTTT. The chain uses TRBV25-1 and TRBJ1-6; no clear D. Germline V gives CDR1 MGHDK, CDR2 SYGVNS. CDR3 size: 13 residues. V shed 1 base and J shed 9 bases, with 7 bases lying between them. Supplemented by reference TRBV25-1 and TRBJ1-6, the full variable domain reads EADIYQTPRYLVIGTGKKITLECSQTMGHDKMYWYQQDPGMELHLIHYSYGVNSTEKGDLSSESTVSRIRTEHFPLTLESARPSHTSQYLCASSELLGSPLHFGNGTRLTVT.

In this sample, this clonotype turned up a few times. The CDR3 reads CASSIRAEGANTIYF. The CDR3 DNA is TGTGCCAGCAGCATAAGGGCAGAGGGGGCAAACACCATATATTTT. This rearrangement joins TRBV7-6 to TRBJ1-3; TRBD1 matches at 7 bases. Germline V CDR1 and CDR2: SGHVS, FNYEAQ. The trim removed 5 bases at V and 6 bases at J, leaving 10 bases unmatched. This CDR3 has 15 amino acids.

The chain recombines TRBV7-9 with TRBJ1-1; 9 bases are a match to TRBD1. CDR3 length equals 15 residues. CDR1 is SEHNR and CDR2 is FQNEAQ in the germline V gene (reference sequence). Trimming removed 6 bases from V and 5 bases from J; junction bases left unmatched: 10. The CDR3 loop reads CASSPGQGRLTEAFF. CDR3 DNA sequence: TGTGCCAGCAGTCCCGGACAGGGGAGGTTGACTGAAGCTTTCTTT.

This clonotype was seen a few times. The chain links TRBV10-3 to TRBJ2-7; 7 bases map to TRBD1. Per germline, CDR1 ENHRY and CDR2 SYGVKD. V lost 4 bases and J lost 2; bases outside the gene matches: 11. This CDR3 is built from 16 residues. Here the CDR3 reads CAISGPTGFVPYEQYF. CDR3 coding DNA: TGTGCCATCAGTGGCCCGACAGGGTTCGTTCCCTACGAGCAGTACTTC.

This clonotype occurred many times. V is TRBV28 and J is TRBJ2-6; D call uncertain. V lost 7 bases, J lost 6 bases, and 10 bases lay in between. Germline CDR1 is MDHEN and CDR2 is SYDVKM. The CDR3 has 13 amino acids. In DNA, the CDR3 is TGTGCCAGCACCGTTACTTCGGCCAACGTCCTGACTTTC. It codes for CASTVTSANVLTF.

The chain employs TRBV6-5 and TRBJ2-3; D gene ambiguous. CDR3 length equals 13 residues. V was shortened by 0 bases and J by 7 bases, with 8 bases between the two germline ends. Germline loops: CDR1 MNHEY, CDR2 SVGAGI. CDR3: CASSYSSGNTQYF. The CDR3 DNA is TGTGCCAGCAGTTACTCGTCTGGGAATACGCAGTATTTT.

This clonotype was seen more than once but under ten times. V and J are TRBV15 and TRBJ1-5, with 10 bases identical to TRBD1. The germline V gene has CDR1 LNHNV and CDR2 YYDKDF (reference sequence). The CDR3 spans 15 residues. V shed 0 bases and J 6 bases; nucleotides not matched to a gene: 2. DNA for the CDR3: TGTGCCACCAGCAGAGATGGGACAGGGGCTCAGCCCCAGCATTTT. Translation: CATSRDGTGAQPQHF.

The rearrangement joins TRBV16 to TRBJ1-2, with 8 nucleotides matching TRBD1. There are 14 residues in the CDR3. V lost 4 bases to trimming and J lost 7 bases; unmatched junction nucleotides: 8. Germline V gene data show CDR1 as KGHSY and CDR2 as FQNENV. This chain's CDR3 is CASSRGQGKAGYTF. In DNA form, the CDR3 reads TGTGCCAGCAGCCGAGGACAGGGAAAGGCTGGCTACACCTTC.

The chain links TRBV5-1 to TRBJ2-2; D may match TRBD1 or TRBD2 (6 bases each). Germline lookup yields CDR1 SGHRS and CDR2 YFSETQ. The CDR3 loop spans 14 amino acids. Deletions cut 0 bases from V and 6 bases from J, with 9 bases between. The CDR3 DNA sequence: TGCGCCAGCAGCTTGGAACGGGGGCCCGGGGAGCTGTTTTTT. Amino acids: CASSLERGPGELFF.

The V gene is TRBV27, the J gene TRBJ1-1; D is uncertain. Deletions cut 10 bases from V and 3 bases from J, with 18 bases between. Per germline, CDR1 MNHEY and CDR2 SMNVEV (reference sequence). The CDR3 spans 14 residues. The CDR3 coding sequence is TGTGCCACCCTGCGCAGGCCCGGGGACACTGAAGCTTTCTTT. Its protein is CATLRRPGDTEAFF.

The DNA for the CDR3 is TGTGCCAGCAGCCCCGGCTTGGGCGGATTCAATCAGCCCCAGCATTTT. As protein: CASSPGLGGFNQPQHF. V is TRBV6-1 and J is TRBJ1-5; no definite D call. In germline, CDR1 is MNHNS, CDR2 SASEGT. The CDR3 loop spans 16 amino acids. V was cut by 6 bases and J by 3 bases, with 18 bases left in between.

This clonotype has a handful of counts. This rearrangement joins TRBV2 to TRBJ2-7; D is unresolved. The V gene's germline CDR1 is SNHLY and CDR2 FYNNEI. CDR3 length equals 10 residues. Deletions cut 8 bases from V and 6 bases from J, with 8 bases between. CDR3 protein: CASLGSEQYF. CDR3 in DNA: TGTGCCAGCTTAGGTTCCGAGCAGTACTTC.

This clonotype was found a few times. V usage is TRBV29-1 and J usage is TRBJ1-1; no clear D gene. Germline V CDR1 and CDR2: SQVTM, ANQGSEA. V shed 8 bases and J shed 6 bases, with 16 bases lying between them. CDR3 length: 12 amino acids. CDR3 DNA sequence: TGCAGCCCCTTCTCCCGGACGGCTGAAGCTTTCTTT. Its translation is CSPFSRTAEAFF.

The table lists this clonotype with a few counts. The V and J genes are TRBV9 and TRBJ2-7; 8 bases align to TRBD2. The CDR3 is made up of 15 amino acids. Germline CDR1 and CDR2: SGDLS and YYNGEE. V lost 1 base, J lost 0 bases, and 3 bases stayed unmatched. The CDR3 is CASSVKAGDSYEQYF. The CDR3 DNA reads TGTGCCAGCAGCGTAAAAGCGGGAGACTCCTACGAGCAGTACTTC.

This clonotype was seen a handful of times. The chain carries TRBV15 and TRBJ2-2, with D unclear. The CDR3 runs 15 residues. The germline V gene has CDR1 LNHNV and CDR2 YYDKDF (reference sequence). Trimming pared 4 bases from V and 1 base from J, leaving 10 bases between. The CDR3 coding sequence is TGTGCCACCAGCATTGGACGAGGGAACACCGGGGAGCTGTTTTTT. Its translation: CATSIGRGNTGELFF.

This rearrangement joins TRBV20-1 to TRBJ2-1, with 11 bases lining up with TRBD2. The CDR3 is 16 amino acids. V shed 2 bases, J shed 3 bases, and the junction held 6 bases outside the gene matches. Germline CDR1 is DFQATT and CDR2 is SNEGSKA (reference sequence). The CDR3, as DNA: TGCAGTGCTAGATTTGGGACTAGCGGAATCTACAATGAGCAGTTCTTC. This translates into CSARFGTSGIYNEQFF.

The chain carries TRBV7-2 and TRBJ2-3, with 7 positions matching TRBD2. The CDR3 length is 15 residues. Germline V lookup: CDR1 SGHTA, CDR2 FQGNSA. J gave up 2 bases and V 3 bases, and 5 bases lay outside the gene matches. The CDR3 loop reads CASSFWEGLTDTQYF. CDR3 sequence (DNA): TGTGCCAGCAGCTTCTGGGAGGGCCTCACAGATACGCAGTATTTT.